The clone carrying this T cell receptor beta chain has a handful of counts. Its antigen is not identified. The data stem from a study of beta chain features in type 1 diabetes. About the study: Comparable age, gender and cell yields were observed in patients relative to healthy donors.

Germline V lookup: CDR1 GTSNPN, CDR2 SVGIG (reference sequence). J gave up 9 bases and V 4 bases, and 10 bases lay outside the gene matches. The CDR3 length is 14 residues. General study findings and limits: In these data, an HLA type influence on TCRB rearrangement remained unresolved. Patients with type 1 diabetes showed fewer VDJ junction insertions and more deletions. Within the patient group, naive, central memory and Treg TCRB repertoires appeared more similar to each other than within healthy donors.

Every isolated RNA sample was fully reverse transcribed, so sequencing captured expressed TCRB transcripts. Some clones are missing from TCRdb's copy, which holds only in-frame ones; the method was immunoSEQ multiplex PCR. Of under 450,000 clones in the sample, about 15% were seen once. This TCR was recovered from a woman in her late teens or twenties in good health. The specimen was naive CD4+ T cells from blood. V usage is TRBV30 and J usage is TRBJ2-1; TRBD2 aligns across 9 bases. In DNA, the CDR3 is TGTGCCTGGAAGGGCGGGAGGGGAGGCGGTGAGCAGTTCTTC. It codes for CAWKGGRGGGEQFF.